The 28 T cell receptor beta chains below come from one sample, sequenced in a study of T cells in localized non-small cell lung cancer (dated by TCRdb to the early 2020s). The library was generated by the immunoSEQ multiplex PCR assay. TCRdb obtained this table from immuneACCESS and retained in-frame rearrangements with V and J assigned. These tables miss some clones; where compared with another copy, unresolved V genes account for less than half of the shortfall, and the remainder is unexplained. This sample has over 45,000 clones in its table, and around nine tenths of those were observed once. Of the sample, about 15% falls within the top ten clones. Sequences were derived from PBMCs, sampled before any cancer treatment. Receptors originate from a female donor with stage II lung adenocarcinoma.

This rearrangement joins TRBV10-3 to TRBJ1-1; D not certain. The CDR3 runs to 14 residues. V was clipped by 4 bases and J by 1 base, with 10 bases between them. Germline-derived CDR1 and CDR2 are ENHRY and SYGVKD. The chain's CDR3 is CAISVSGENTEAFF. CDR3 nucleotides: TGTGCCATCAGTGTATCGGGCGAGAACACTGAAGCTTTCTTT.

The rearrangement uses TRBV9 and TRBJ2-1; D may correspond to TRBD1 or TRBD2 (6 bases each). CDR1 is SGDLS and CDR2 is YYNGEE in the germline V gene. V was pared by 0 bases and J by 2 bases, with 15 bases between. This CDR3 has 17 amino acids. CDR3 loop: CASSVGRGGGPYNEQFF. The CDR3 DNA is TGTGCCAGCAGCGTAGGACGTGGAGGGGGTCCCTACAATGAGCAGTTCTTC.

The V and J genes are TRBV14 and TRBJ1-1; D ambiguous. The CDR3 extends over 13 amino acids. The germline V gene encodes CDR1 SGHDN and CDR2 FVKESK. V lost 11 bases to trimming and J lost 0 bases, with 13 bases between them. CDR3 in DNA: TGTGCCTCAAAGTGGCAGATGAACACTGAAGCTTTCTTT. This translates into CASKWQMNTEAFF.

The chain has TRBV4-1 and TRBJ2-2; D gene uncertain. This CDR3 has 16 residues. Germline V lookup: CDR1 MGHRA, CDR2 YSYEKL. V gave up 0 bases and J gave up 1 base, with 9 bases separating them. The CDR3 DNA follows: TGCGCCAGCAGCCAAGAGGGCGCCTTGAACACCGGGGAGCTGTTTTTT. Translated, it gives CASSQEGALNTGELFF.

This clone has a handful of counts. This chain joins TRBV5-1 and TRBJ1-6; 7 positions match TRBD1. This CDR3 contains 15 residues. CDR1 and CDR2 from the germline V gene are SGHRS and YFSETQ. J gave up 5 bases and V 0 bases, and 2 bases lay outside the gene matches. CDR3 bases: TGCGCCAGCAGCTTGGGAGACAGGGATAATTCACCCCTCCACTTT. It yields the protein CASSLGDRDNSPLHF. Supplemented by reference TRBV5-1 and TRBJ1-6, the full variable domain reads KAGVTQTPRYLIKTRGQQVTLSCSPISGHRSVSWYQQTPGQGLQFLFEYFSETQRNKGNFPGRFSGRQFSNSRSEMNVSTLELGDSALYLCASSLGDRDNSPLHFGNGTRLTVT.

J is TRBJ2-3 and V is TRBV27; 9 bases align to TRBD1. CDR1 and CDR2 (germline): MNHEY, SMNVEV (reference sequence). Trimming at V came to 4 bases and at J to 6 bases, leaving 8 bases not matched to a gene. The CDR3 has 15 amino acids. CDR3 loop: CASSYRDRVGDTQYF. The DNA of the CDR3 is TGTGCCAGCAGTTACAGGGACAGGGTCGGGGATACGCAGTATTTT.

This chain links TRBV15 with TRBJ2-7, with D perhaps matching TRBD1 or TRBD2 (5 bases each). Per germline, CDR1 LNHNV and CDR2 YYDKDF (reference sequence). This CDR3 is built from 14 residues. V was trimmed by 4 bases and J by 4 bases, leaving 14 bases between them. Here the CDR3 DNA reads TGTGCCACCAGCATTGGGGTGGGGGATTACGAGCAGTACTTC. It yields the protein CATSIGVGDYEQYF.

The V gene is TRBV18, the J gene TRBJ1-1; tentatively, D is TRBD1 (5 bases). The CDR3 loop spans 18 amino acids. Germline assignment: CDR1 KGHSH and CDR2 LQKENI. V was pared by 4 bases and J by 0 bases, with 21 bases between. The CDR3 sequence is CASSHWEGAGWMNTEAFF. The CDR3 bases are TGTGCCAGCTCACACTGGGAGGGTGCAGGGTGGATGAACACTGAAGCTTTCTTT.

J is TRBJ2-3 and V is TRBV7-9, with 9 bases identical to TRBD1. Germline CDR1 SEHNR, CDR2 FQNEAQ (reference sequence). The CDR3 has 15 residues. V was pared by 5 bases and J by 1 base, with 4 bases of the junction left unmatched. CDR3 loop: CASSTRQGGTDTQYF. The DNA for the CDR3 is TGTGCCAGCAGCACCAGACAGGGGGGCACAGATACGCAGTATTTT.

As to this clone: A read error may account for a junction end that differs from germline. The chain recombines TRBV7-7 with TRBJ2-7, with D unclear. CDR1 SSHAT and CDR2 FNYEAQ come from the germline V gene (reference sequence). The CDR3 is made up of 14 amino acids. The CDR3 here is CASSLDFQATEQYF. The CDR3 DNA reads TGTGCTAGCAGCTTAGACTTCCAGGCGACCGAGCAGTACTTC.

CDR3 coding DNA: TGTGCCAGCAGCTTGTTCCAGAAGAACACTGAAGCTTTCTTT. Translating it yields CASSLFQKNTEAFF. The chain combines TRBV5-6 with TRBJ1-1; D call uncertain. The CDR3 is made up of 14 amino acids. CDR1 and CDR2 from the germline V gene are SGHDT and YYEEEE. Trimming took 1 base from V and 1 from J, leaving 8 bases between them.

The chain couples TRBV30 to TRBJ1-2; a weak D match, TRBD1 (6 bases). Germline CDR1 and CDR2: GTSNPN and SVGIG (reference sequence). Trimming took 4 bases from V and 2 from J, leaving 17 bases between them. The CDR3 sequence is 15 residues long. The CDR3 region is CAWIGRRRGNYGYTF. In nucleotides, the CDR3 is TGTGCCTGGATCGGTCGGCGGAGGGGGAACTATGGCTACACCTTC.

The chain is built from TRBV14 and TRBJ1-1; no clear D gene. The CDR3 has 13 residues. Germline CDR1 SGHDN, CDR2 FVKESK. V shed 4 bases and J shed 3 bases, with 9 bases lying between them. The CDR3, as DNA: TGTGCCAGCAGCCCCTCTATGGACACTGAAGCTTTCTTT. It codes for CASSPSMDTEAFF.

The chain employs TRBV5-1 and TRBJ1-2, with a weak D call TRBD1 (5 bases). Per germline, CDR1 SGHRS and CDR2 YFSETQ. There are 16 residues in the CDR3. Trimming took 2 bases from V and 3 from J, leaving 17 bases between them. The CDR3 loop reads CASSFGTKTQDYGYTF. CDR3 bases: TGCGCCAGCAGCTTCGGGACCAAAACTCAAGACTATGGCTACACCTTC.

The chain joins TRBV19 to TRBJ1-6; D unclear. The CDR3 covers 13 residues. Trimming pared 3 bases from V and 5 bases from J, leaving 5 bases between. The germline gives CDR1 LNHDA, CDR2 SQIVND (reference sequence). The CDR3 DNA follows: TGTGCCAGTAGTATGTATGATAATTCACCCCTCCACTTT. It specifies CASSMYDNSPLHF.

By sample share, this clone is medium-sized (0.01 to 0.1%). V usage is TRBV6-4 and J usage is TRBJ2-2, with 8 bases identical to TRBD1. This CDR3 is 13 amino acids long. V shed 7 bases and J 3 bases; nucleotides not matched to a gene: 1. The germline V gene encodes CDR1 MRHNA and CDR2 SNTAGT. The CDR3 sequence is CASKDRDTGELFF. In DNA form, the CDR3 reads TGTGCCAGCAAGGACAGGGACACCGGGGAGCTGTTTTTT.

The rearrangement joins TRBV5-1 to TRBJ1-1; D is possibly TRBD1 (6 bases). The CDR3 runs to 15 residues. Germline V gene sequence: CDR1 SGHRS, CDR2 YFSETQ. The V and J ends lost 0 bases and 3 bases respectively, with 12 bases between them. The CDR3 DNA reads TGCGCCAGCAGCTTGGTTGGGGGGCGGTACACTGAAGCTTTCTTT. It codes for CASSLVGGRYTEAFF.

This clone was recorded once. Written as DNA, the CDR3 is TGTGCCTGGAGCTATGGCAGCAATGGCTACACCTTC. Translated: CAWSYGSNGYTF. The genes are TRBV30 and TRBJ1-2; D uncertain. The V gene's germline CDR1 is GTSNPN and CDR2 SVGIG (reference sequence). The CDR3 is 12 residues long. Trimming took 3 bases from V and 6 from J, leaving 11 bases between them.

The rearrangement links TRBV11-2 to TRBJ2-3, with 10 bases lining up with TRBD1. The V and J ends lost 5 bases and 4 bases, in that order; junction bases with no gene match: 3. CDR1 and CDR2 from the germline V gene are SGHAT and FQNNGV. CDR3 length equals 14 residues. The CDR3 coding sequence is TGTGCCAGCAGCCTCGGGACAGGGGCAGATACGCAGTATTTT. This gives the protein CASSLGTGADTQYF.

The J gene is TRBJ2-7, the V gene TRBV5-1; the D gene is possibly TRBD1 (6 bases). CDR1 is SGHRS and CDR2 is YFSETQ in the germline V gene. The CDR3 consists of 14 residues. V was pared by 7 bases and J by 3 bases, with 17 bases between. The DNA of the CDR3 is TGCGCCAGCGGAACCGGGACACCGCGCTACGAGCAGTACTTC. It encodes CASGTGTPRYEQYF.

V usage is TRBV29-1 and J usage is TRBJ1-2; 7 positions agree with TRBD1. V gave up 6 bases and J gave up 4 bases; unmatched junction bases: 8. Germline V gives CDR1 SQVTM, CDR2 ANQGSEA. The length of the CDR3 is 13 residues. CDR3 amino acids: CSVGDSRGYGYTF. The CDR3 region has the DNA TGCAGCGTGGGGGACAGCCGGGGCTATGGCTACACCTTC.

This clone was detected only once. The CDR3 spells CASSSGTGGQPQHF. DNA of the CDR3: TGTGCCAGCAGCTCCGGGACAGGGGGCCAGCCCCAGCATTTT. The V gene is TRBV7-9, the J gene TRBJ1-5; 12 nucleotides align to TRBD1. The CDR3 runs to 14 residues. With 4 bases clipped from V and 7 bases from J, the junction kept 2 bases outside the gene matches. Germline CDR1 and CDR2: SEHNR and FQNEAQ (reference sequence).

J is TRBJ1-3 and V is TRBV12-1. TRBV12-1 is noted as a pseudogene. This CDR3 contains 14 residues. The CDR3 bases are TGTGCCAGCAGCTTTCAAATCGGTGGAAACACCATATATTTT. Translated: CASSFQIGGNTIYF.

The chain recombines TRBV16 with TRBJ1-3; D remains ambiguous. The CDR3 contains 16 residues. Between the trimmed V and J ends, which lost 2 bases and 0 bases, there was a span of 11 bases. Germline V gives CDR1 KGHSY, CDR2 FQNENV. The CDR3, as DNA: TGTGCCAGCAGCCAAACCGGGTGGATCTCTGGAAACACCATATATTTT. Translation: CASSQTGWISGNTIYF.

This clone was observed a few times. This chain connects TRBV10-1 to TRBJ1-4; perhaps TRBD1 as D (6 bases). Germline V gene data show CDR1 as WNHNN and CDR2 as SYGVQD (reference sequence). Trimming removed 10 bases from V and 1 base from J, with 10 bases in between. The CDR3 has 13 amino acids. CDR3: CATSRGTNEKLFF. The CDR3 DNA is TGCGCCACAAGCAGGGGAACTAATGAAAAACTGTTTTTT.

CDR3 bases: TGCGCCAGCAGCTCGAGGGCGAGCAGGGCAGCTAATGAAAAACTGTTTTTT. Protein: CASSSRASRAANEKLFF. V is TRBV5-1 and J is TRBJ1-4; D might be TRBD1 (5 bases). Germline V gene sequence: CDR1 SGHRS, CDR2 YFSETQ. With 3 bases removed from V and 3 bases from J, the gap between germline ends came to 18 bases. The CDR3 spans 17 residues.

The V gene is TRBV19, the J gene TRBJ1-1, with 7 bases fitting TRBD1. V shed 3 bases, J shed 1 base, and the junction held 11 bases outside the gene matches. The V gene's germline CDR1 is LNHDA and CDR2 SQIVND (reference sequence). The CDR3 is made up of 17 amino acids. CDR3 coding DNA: TGTGCCAGTAGTATCTTCTCAGGGGGTCGGACGAACACTGAAGCTTTCTTT. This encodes CASSIFSGGRTNTEAFF.

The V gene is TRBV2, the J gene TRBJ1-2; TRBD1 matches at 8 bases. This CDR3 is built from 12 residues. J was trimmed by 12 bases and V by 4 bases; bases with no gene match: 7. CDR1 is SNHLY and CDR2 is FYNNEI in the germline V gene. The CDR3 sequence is CASSGPGQGDTF. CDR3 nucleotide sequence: TGTGCCAGCAGTGGGCCCGGACAGGGCGACACCTTC. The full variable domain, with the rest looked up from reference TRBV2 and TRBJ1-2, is EPEVTQTPSHQVTQMGQEVILRCVPISNHLYFYWYRQILGQKVEFLVSFYNNEISEKSEIFDDQFSVERPDGSNFTLKIRSTKLEDSAMYFCASSGPGQGDTFGSGTRLTVV.